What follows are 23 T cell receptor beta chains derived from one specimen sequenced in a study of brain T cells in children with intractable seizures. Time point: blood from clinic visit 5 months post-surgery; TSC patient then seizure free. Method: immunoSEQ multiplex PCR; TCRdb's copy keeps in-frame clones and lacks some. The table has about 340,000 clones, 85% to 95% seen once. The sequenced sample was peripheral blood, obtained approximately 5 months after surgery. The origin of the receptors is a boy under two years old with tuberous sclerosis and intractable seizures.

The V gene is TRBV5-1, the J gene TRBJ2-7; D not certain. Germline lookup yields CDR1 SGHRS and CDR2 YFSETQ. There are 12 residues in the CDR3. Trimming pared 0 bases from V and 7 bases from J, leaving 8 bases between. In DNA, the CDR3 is TGCGCCAGCAGCTTGGGGGTGGGTGAGCAGTACTTC. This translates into CASSLGVGEQYF.

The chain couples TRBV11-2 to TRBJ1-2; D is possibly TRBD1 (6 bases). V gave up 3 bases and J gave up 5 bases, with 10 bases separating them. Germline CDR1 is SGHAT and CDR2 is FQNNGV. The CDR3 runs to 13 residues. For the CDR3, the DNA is TGTGCCAGCAGCTTCAGGACAGATTATGGCTACACCTTC. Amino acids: CASSFRTDYGYTF.

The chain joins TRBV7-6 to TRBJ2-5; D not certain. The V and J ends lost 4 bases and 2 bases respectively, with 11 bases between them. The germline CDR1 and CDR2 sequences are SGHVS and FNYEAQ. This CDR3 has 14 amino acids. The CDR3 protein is CASSSTQLQETQYF. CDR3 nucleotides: TGTGCCAGCAGCTCGACGCAGCTACAAGAGACCCAGTACTTC.

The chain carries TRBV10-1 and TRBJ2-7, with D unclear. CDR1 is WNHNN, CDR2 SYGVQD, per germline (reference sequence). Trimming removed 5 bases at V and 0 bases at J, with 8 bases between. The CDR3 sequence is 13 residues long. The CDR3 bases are TGCGCCAGCAGTTCTGGAAGCTCCTACGAGCAGTACTTC. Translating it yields CASSSGSSYEQYF.

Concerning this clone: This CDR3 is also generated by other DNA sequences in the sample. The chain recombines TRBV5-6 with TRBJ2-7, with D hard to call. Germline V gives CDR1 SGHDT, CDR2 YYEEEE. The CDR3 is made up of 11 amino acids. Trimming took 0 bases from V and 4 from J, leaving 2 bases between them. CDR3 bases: TGTGCCAGCAGCTTGGATTACGAGCAGTACTTC. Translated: CASSLDYEQYF.

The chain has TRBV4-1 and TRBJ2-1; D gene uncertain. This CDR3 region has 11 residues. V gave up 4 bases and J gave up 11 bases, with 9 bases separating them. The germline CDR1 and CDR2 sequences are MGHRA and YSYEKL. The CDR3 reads CASSPGGKQFF. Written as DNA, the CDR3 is TGCGCCAGCAGCCCCGGCGGTAAGCAGTTCTTC.

This chain's CDR3 is CASSSSTSGSINEQYF. CDR3 in DNA: TGTGCCAGCAGCTCTTCAACTAGCGGGAGTATCAACGAGCAGTACTTC. The chain recombines TRBV7-3 with TRBJ2-7, with 11 bases aligning to TRBD2. In germline, CDR1 is SGHTA, CDR2 FQGTGA. CDR3 length: 16 residues. The trim removed 4 bases at V and 5 bases at J, leaving 10 bases unmatched.

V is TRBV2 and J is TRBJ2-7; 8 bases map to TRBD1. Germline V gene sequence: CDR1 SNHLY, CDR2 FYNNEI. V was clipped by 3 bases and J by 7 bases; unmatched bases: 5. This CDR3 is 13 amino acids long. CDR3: CASSDLGQGEQYF. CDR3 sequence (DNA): TGTGCCAGCAGTGACCTCGGACAGGGAGAGCAGTACTTC.

The CDR3 here is CASSLSVGQGGYNEQFF. CDR3 DNA sequence: TGTGCCAGCAGTTTATCCGTGGGACAGGGAGGATACAATGAGCAGTTCTTC. V gene TRBV27 combines with J gene TRBJ2-1, with 9 bases fitting TRBD1. This CDR3 comprises 17 residues. The J segment lost 4 bases and the V segment lost 0 bases, leaving 7 bases of the junction unmatched. Per the germline V gene, CDR1 is MNHEY and CDR2 is SMNVEV (reference sequence).

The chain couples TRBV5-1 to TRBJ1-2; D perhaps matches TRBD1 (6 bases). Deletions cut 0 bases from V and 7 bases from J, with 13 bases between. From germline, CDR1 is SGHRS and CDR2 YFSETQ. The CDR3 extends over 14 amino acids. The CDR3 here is CASSLGGGVSGYTF. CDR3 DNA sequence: TGCGCCAGCAGCTTGGGAGGGGGAGTGAGTGGCTACACCTTC.

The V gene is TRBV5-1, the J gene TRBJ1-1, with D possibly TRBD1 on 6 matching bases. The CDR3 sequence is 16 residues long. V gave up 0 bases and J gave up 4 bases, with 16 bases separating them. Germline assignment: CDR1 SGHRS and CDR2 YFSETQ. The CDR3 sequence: CASSLEVAGVSTEAFF. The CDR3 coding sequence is TGCGCCAGCAGCTTGGAGGTGGCAGGGGTGTCCACTGAAGCTTTCTTT.

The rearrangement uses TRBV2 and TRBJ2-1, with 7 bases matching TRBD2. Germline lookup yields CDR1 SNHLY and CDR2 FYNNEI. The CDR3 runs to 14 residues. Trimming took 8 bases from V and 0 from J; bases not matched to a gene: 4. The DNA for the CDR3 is TGTGCCAGCCTAGCGGATTTCTCCTACAATGAGCAGTTCTTC. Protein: CASLADFSYNEQFF.

CDR3 amino acids: CASSGTGSGNEKLFF. CDR3 sequence (DNA): TGTGCCAGCAGCGGTACAGGAAGTGGTAATGAAAAACTGTTTTTT. V gene TRBV13 combines with J gene TRBJ1-4; D perhaps matches TRBD1 (5 bases). The germline V gene encodes CDR1 PRHDT and CDR2 FYEKMQ (reference sequence). V shed 5 bases and J shed 4 bases, with 14 bases lying between them. The CDR3 has 15 amino acids. Variable domain in full (rest from reference TRBV13 and TRBJ1-4): AAGVIQSPRHLIKEKRETATLKCYPIPRHDTVYWYQQGPGQDPQFLISFYEKMQSDKGSIPDRFSAQQFSDYHSELNMSSLELGDSALYFCASSGTGSGNEKLFFGSGTQLSVL.

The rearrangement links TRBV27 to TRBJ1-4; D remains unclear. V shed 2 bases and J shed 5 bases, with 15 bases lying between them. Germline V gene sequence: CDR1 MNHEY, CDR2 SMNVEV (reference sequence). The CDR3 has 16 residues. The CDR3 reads CASSLPTAGQNEKLFF. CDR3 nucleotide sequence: TGTGCCAGCAGTTTACCAACAGCCGGGCAGAATGAAAAACTGTTTTTT.

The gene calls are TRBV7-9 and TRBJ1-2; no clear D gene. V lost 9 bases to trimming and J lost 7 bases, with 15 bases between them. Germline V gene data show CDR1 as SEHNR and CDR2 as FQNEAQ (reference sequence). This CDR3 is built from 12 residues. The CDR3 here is CASSYSDGGYTF. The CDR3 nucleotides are TGTGCCAGTTCGTACTCCGACGGTGGCTACACCTTC.

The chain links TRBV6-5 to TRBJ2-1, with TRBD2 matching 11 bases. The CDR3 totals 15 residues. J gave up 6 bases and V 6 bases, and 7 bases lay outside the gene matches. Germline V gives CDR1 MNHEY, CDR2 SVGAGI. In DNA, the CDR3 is TGTGCCAGCAGAGATAGCGGGGGGGCCGGCAATGAGCAGTTCTTC. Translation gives CASRDSGGAGNEQFF.

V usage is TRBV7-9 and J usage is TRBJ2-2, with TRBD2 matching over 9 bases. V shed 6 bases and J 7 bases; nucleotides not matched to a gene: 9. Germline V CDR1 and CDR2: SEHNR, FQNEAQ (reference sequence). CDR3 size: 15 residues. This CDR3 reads CASRRTSASGGELFF. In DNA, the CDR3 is TGTGCCAGCAGACGGACTAGCGCCTCGGGCGGGGAGCTGTTTTTT.

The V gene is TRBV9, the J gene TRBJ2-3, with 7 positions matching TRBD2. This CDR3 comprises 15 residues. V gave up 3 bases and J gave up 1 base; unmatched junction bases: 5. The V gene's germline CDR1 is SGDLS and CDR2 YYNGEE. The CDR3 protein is CASSEASGRTDTQYF. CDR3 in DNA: TGTGCCAGCAGCGAGGCTAGCGGCCGCACAGATACGCAGTATTTT.

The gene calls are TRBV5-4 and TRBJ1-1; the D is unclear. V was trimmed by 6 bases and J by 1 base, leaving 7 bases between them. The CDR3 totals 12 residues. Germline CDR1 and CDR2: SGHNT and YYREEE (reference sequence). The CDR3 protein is CASNAGNTEAFF. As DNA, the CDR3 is TGTGCCAGCAATGCAGGGAACACTGAAGCTTTCTTT. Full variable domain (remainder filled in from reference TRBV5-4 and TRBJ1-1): ETGVTQSPTHLIKTRGQQVTLRCSSQSGHNTVSWYQQALGQGPQFIFQYYREEENGRGNFPPRFSGLQFPNYSSELNVNALELDDSALYLCASNAGNTEAFFGQGTRLTVV.

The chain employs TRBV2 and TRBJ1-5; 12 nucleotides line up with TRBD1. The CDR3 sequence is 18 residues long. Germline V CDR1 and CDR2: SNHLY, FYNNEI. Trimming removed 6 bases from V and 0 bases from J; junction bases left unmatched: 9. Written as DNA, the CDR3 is TGTGCCAGCAGGGGATCGGGACAGGGGGCCCCTAGCAATCAGCCCCAGCATTTT. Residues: CASRGSGQGAPSNQPQHF.

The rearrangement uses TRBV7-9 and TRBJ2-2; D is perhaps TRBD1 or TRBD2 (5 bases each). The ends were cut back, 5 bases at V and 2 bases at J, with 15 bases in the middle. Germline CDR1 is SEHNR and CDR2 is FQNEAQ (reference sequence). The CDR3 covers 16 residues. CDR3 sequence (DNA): TGTGCCAGCAGCGGAACCCGGGACGACAACACCGGGGAGCTGTTTTTT. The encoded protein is CASSGTRDDNTGELFF.

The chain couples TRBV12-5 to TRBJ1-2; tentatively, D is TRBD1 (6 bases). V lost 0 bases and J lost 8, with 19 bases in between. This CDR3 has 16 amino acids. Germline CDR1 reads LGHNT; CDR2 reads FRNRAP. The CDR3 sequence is CASGLVQGRDLTGYTF. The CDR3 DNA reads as TGTGCTAGTGGTTTGGTACAGGGCAGGGATCTTACCGGCTACACCTTC.

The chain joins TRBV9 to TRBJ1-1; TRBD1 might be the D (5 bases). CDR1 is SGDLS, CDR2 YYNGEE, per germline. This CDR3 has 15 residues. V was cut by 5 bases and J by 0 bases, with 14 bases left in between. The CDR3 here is CASRGAGTVNTEAFF. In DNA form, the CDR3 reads TGTGCCAGCAGGGGAGCCGGGACGGTGAACACTGAAGCTTTCTTT.